The 18 T cell receptor beta chains in this list originate from one sample, sequenced in a study of Ad26.COV2.S vaccination and SARS-CoV-2 variants. TCRdb's table, derived via immunoSEQ multiplex PCR, lists solely in-frame clones and lacks some. The table lists roughly 350,000 clones, around 86% of them singletons, with approximately 3.6% in the top ten. Indicated treatment: some 20 received Ad26.COV2.S at low or high dose, single or two shots; about 5 received placebo; per-sample allocation not given. Specimens were obtained on day 63 following the first vaccine or placebo injection. The sample was peripheral blood, taken in a trial of Ad26.COV2.S vaccine versus placebo. The receptor source for this set is a person aged 18-60 years who received the Ad26.COV2.S COVID-19 vaccine or a placebo.

This clone was detected a few times. The gene calls are TRBV7-2 and TRBJ2-3; TRBD2 aligns across 7 bases. The CDR3 is 16 residues long. V lost 5 bases, J lost 2 bases, and 10 bases stayed unmatched. The germline V gene has CDR1 SGHTA and CDR2 FQGNSA. The CDR3 DNA reads as TGTGCCAGCAGCGTCAAACGGGGGGTTCTCACAGATACGCAGTATTTT. It translates to CASSVKRGVLTDTQYF. The full variable domain, with the rest looked up from reference TRBV7-2 and TRBJ2-3, is GAGVSQSPSNKVTEKGKDVELRCDPISGHTALYWYRQSLGQGLEFLIYFQGNSAPDKSGLPSDRFSAERTGGSVSTLTIQRTQQEDSAVYLCASSVKRGVLTDTQYFGPGTRLTVL.

The chain combines TRBV12-3 or TRBV12-4 with TRBJ1-1, with 7 positions matching TRBD1. The CDR3 is 13 amino acids. The trim removed 5 bases at V and 5 bases at J, leaving 5 bases unmatched. The CDR3 DNA follows: TGTGCCAGCAGTCGACAGGGAGAAACTGAAGCTTTCTTT. This sequence encodes CASSRQGETEAFF.

The chain is built from TRBV29-1 and TRBJ1-2; the D is unclear. The V gene's germline CDR1 is SQVTM and CDR2 ANQGSEA. The CDR3 covers 14 residues. Between the trimmed V and J ends, which lost 7 bases and 3 bases, there was a span of 18 bases. CDR3 nucleotides: TGCAGCGCTCTGATCCCCCCTGGGTACTATGGCTACACCTTC. The encoded protein is CSALIPPGYYGYTF. Using reference TRBV29-1 and TRBJ1-2 for the parts outside the CDR3, the full variable domain is SAVISQKPSRDICQRGTSLTIQCQVDSQVTMMFWYRQQPGQSLTLIATANQGSEATYESGFVIDKFPISRPNLTFSTLTVSNMSPEDSSIYLCSALIPPGYYGYTFGSGTRLTVV.

The J gene is TRBJ2-7, the V gene TRBV7-9, with D possibly TRBD1 on 5 matching bases. V lost 5 bases and J lost 1, with 15 bases in between. The CDR3 is 15 residues long. The germline V gene has CDR1 SEHNR and CDR2 FQNEAQ (reference sequence). This CDR3 is CASSGNRSSSYEQYF. CDR3 bases: TGTGCCAGCAGCGGTAACAGGTCCTCGTCCTACGAGCAGTACTTC.

The chain links TRBV6-5 to TRBJ1-2; maybe TRBD1 (5 bases). V lost 6 bases to trimming and J lost 7 bases, with 15 bases between them. The length of the CDR3 is 13 residues. Germline CDR1 reads MNHEY; CDR2 reads SVGAGI. CDR3 amino acids: CASRLNGDAGYTF. As DNA, the CDR3 is TGTGCCAGCAGACTAAATGGGGACGCTGGCTACACCTTC.

This chain joins TRBV7-9 and TRBJ1-1; D remains unclear. The CDR3 contains 17 residues. Germline CDR1 and CDR2: SEHNR and FQNEAQ (reference sequence). V lost 2 bases to trimming and J lost 1 base, with 17 bases between them. CDR3 protein: CASSLSRGRPTNTEAFF. CDR3 nucleotides: TGTGCCAGCAGCTTAAGTCGAGGGCGTCCGACGAACACTGAAGCTTTCTTT.

The V and J genes are TRBV18 and TRBJ2-7; D possibly corresponds to TRBD2 (5 bases). There are 14 residues in the CDR3. V was trimmed by 5 bases and J by 0 bases, leaving 11 bases between them. Per germline, CDR1 KGHSH and CDR2 LQKENI. CDR3 loop: CASSGTRTSYEQYF. The CDR3 nucleotides are TGTGCCAGCTCAGGAACTAGGACCTCCTACGAGCAGTACTTC.

The J gene is TRBJ2-2, the V gene TRBV11-3; no definite D call. V was pared by 5 bases and J by 4 bases, with 11 bases between. CDR3 length: 14 amino acids. The V gene's germline CDR1 is SGHNT and CDR2 YENEEA. The CDR3 region has the DNA TGTGCCAGCAGCCCTAATTGGATCACCGGGGAGCTGTTTTTT. Encoded protein: CASSPNWITGELFF.

The gene calls are TRBV5-8 and TRBJ2-3; TRBD1 aligns across 10 bases. The V gene end was trimmed by 1 base and the J gene end by 2 bases; junction bases not matched to a gene: 1. The CDR3 loop spans 15 amino acids. Germline values: CDR1 SGHTS, CDR2 YDEGEE. The CDR3 DNA sequence: TGTGCCAGCAGCTTGCGACAGGGGGCCACAGATACGCAGTATTTT. Its translation is CASSLRQGATDTQYF.

CDR3 DNA sequence: TGTGCCAGCAGTGTGGGACAGGGAAGTACCGGGGAGCTGTTTTTT. This gives the protein CASSVGQGSTGELFF. The chain employs TRBV2 and TRBJ2-2, with TRBD1 matching 9 bases. Germline V CDR1 and CDR2: SNHLY, FYNNEI. The CDR3 spans 15 residues. The V gene end was trimmed by 4 bases and the J gene end by 5 bases; junction bases not matched to a gene: 5.

This chain connects TRBV19 to TRBJ2-5; TRBD1 agrees at 8 bases. This CDR3 region has 15 residues. V lost 5 bases, J lost 4 bases, and 9 bases stayed unmatched. Germline loops: CDR1 LNHDA, CDR2 SQIVND (reference sequence). CDR3 residues: CASSFFGQGRETQYF. In nucleotides, the CDR3 is TGTGCCAGTAGTTTTTTTGGACAGGGAAGAGAGACCCAGTACTTC.

The CDR3 nucleotides are TGTGCCAGCTCACCCGGACAGGACGCTGGCTACACCTTC. Its translation is CASSPGQDAGYTF. This chain links TRBV18 with TRBJ1-2; 7 bases fit TRBD1. Trimming at V came to 3 bases and at J to 7 bases, leaving 5 bases not matched to a gene. The CDR3 length is 13 residues. The germline V gene has CDR1 KGHSH and CDR2 LQKENI.

The gene calls are TRBV15 and TRBJ2-5; 8 positions match TRBD2. Germline trimming cut 4 bases from V and 2 bases from J; bases unmatched to any gene: 6. The CDR3 runs to 15 residues. Germline V gene data show CDR1 as LNHNV and CDR2 as YYDKDF (reference sequence). CDR3 sequence: CATSTPRGEQETQYF. The CDR3 DNA is TGTGCCACCAGCACGCCGCGGGGGGAACAAGAGACCCAGTACTTC.

This chain links TRBV27 with TRBJ2-2; 9 nucleotides line up with TRBD1. V trimming: 1 base; J trimming: 6 bases; junction bases outside the gene matches: 12. Germline CDR1 is MNHEY and CDR2 is SMNVEV (reference sequence). CDR3 length equals 18 residues. The CDR3 region is CASSLFQGTGFVAGELFF. In DNA, the CDR3 is TGTGCCAGCAGTTTATTTCAGGGGACAGGGTTCGTCGCCGGGGAGCTGTTTTTT.

CDR3 DNA: TGCGCCAGCAGTTATACCACAGGGGGCACTGAAGCTTTCTTT. This encodes CASSYTTGGTEAFF. This chain uses TRBV5-1 with TRBJ1-1, with 8 bases fitting TRBD1. The CDR3 has 14 residues. J lost 4 bases, V lost 5 bases, and 7 bases had no gene match. CDR1 SGHRS and CDR2 YFSETQ come from the germline V gene.

V and J are TRBV27 and TRBJ2-7, with TRBD2 matching over 10 bases. The CDR3 spans 18 residues. The V segment lost 5 bases and the J segment 7 bases; nucleotides outside the gene matches: 20. CDR1 is MNHEY and CDR2 is SMNVEV in the germline V gene (reference sequence). CDR3 sequence (DNA): TGTGCCAGCAGTAACCAGCGGGGGGGCCTAAATCCGCGGGAGGAGCAGTACTTC. Its translation: CASSNQRGGLNPREEQYF.

The V gene is TRBV5-1, the J gene TRBJ2-2; TRBD1 might be the D (7 bases). Germline CDR1 SGHRS, CDR2 YFSETQ. V gave up 5 bases and J gave up 0 bases, with 17 bases separating them. This CDR3 is 17 amino acids long. CDR3 nucleotide sequence: TGCGCCAGCAGTCAAAAGGCGGGGACAGCGAACACCGGGGAGCTGTTTTTT. This encodes CASSQKAGTANTGELFF.

J is TRBJ2-3 and V is TRBV6-2 or TRBV6-3; D might be TRBD1 (6 bases). The germline V gene has CDR1 MNHEY and CDR2 SVGEGT. The V end was cut by 2 bases, the J end by 3 bases, with 9 bases between. The CDR3 length is 14 residues. DNA of the CDR3: TGTGCCAGCAGTTACCGGACAGTGACAGATACGCAGTATTTT. This sequence encodes CASSYRTVTDTQYF.